The 28 T cell receptor beta chains presented below share a single source sample, sequenced in a study of cytomegalovirus exposure and HLA in healthy donors. PCR involved 60 Vbeta and 13 Jbeta primers. Profiled with immunoSEQ multiplex PCR; TCRdb holds only in-frame clones, not every one. The table includes some 200,000 clones, over 75% detected once. The sequencing sample was made of PBMCs. These receptors were obtained from a girl aged 2-10 years in good health and CMV-seronegative.

This CDR3 reads CASSPDIRNQPQHF. CDR3 sequence (DNA): TGTGCCAGCAGTCCCGACATCCGCAATCAGCCCCAGCATTTT. V gene TRBV7-2 combines with J gene TRBJ1-5; D not resolved. V was pared by 6 bases and J by 2 bases, with 11 bases between. The CDR3 has 14 residues. Looked up from germline, CDR1 is SGHTA and CDR2 is FQGNSA.

This clone was counted once. The chain carries TRBV18 and TRBJ1-5, with 10 nucleotides matching TRBD1. The CDR3 spans 15 residues. Germline CDR1 is KGHSH and CDR2 is LQKENI. After removal of 0 bases from V and 4 bases from J, the junction contained 0 bases not matched to a gene. For the CDR3, the DNA is TGTGCCAGCTCACCACCGGGACAGGGGAATCAGCCCCAGCATTTT. This sequence encodes CASSPPGQGNQPQHF.

This chain connects TRBV7-9 to TRBJ1-2; possibly TRBD1 for D (6 bases). CDR3 length: 17 amino acids. With 2 bases removed from V and 4 bases from J, the gap between germline ends came to 20 bases. CDR1 SEHNR and CDR2 FQNEAQ come from the germline V gene (reference sequence). The CDR3 DNA is TGTGCCAGCAGCTTACAGGGGACGCGGGGGAATTCCTATGGCTACACCTTC. This codes for CASSLQGTRGNSYGYTF.

The genes are TRBV19 and TRBJ2-7, with TRBD1 matching 7 bases. CDR1 and CDR2 from the germline V gene are LNHDA and SQIVND (reference sequence). The CDR3 runs to 16 residues. J gave up 4 bases and V 4 bases, and 13 bases lay outside the gene matches. CDR3 DNA sequence: TGTGCCAGTAGTAGAGGGGGCTTCCCCTGGCGGTACGAGCAGTACTTC. Protein sequence: CASSRGGFPWRYEQYF.

The chain carries TRBV6-4 and TRBJ2-2; the match to TRBD2 covers 7 bases. CDR1 MRHNA and CDR2 SNTAGT come from the germline V gene. V was pared by 3 bases and J by 0 bases, with 1 base of the junction left unmatched. The CDR3 contains 15 residues. The CDR3 loop reads CASSETSPNTGELFF. As DNA, the CDR3 is TGTGCCAGCAGTGAGACTAGCCCGAACACCGGGGAGCTGTTTTTT.

A few counts support this clone. The chain employs TRBV6-1 and TRBJ1-1; 7 nucleotides line up with TRBD1. Trimming took 2 bases from V and 3 from J; bases not matched to a gene: 3. The CDR3 contains 14 residues. CDR1 MNHNS and CDR2 SASEGT come from the germline V gene. CDR3 DNA: TGTGCCAGCAGTGAAAACAGGGGTGACACTGAAGCTTTCTTT. It is translated as CASSENRGDTEAFF.

This clone showed up just once. The rearrangement uses TRBV11-2 and TRBJ2-7, with 9 bases identical to TRBD2. Germline V gene data show CDR1 as SGHAT and CDR2 as FQNNGV. J gave up 3 bases and V 5 bases, and 17 bases lay outside the gene matches. The CDR3 is 18 residues long. The CDR3 coding sequence is TGTGCCAGCAGCCTCAAAACACCCATAGCGGGGGTAGTCTACGAGCAGTACTTC. Translation gives CASSLKTPIAGVVYEQYF. The whole variable domain, filled in from reference TRBV11-2 and TRBJ2-7, reads EAGVAQSPRYKIIEKRQSVAFWCNPISGHATLYWYQQILGQGPKLLIQFQNNGVVDDSQLPKDRFSAERLKGVDSTLKIQPAKLEDSAVYLCASSLKTPIAGVVYEQYFGPGTRLTVT.

The chain recombines TRBV5-4 with TRBJ2-2, with a weak D call TRBD1 (6 bases). The CDR3 runs 15 residues. V lost 4 bases and J lost 1, with 11 bases in between. The V gene's germline CDR1 is SGHNT and CDR2 YYREEE (reference sequence). The CDR3 here is CASSHGQKNTGELFF. CDR3 coding DNA: TGTGCCAGCAGCCATGGACAGAAGAACACCGGGGAGCTGTTTTTT. The entire variable domain, with the rest obtained from reference TRBV5-4 and TRBJ2-2, is as follows: ETGVTQSPTHLIKTRGQQVTLRCSSQSGHNTVSWYQQALGQGPQFIFQYYREEENGRGNFPPRFSGLQFPNYSSELNVNALELDDSALYLCASSHGQKNTGELFFGEGSRLTVL.

The gene calls are TRBV6-1 and TRBJ1-1; D is perhaps TRBD1 (5 bases). V was pared by 3 bases and J by 10 bases, with 15 bases between. The CDR3 covers 13 residues. From germline, CDR1 is MNHNS and CDR2 SASEGT. The CDR3 sequence is CASSDLPLRGAFF. In DNA form, the CDR3 reads TGTGCCAGCAGTGATCTGCCGTTAAGGGGAGCTTTCTTT.

The V and J genes are TRBV9 and TRBJ2-2, with 10 bases matching TRBD1. In germline, CDR1 is SGDLS, CDR2 YYNGEE. This CDR3 is built from 19 residues. J was trimmed by 8 bases and V by 3 bases; bases with no gene match: 19. CDR3 DNA sequence: TGTGCCAGCAGCGCTGGTACCCTTCTGACAGGGGGCGCGTCAGGGGAGCTGTTTTTT. Protein product: CASSAGTLLTGGASGELFF.

The genes are TRBV5-4 and TRBJ1-1; 10 positions agree with TRBD1. V trimming: 4 bases; J trimming: 3 bases; junction bases outside the gene matches: 6. The CDR3 has 15 amino acids. CDR1 SGHNT and CDR2 YYREEE come from the germline V gene (reference sequence). CDR3 amino acids: CASSIGQGVDTEAFF. The CDR3 region has the DNA TGTGCCAGCAGCATAGGACAGGGGGTCGACACTGAAGCTTTCTTT.

This clone was counted a few times. The chain has TRBV6-6 and TRBJ1-2, with TRBD1 as a possible D gene (6 bases). This CDR3 is 12 amino acids long. V was trimmed by 4 bases and J by 8 bases, leaving 11 bases between them. Per germline, CDR1 MNHNY and CDR2 SVGAGI (reference sequence). This CDR3 is CASSSGQRGYTF. As DNA, the CDR3 is TGTGCCAGCAGTTCTGGACAGAGGGGCTACACCTTC.

V is TRBV29-1 and J is TRBJ2-7; tentatively, D is TRBD1 (6 bases). The CDR3 contains 11 residues. The V gene's germline CDR1 is SQVTM and CDR2 ANQGSEA. The V gene lost 4 bases and the J gene lost 5 bases, with 9 bases spanning the gap. CDR3 loop: CSVGWGHEQYF. The CDR3 DNA is TGCAGCGTTGGTTGGGGGCACGAGCAGTACTTC.

The CDR3 loop is CASSQETGAGTEAFF. CDR3 coding DNA: TGCGCCAGCAGCCAAGAAACAGGGGCTGGCACTGAAGCTTTCTTT. The chain recombines TRBV4-1 with TRBJ1-1; 7 bases are shared with TRBD1. This CDR3 comprises 15 residues. Trimming removed 0 bases from V and 4 bases from J; junction bases left unmatched: 5. Germline lookup yields CDR1 MGHRA and CDR2 YSYEKL.

The chain recombines TRBV25-1 with TRBJ2-2; D is perhaps TRBD2 (5 bases). This CDR3 comprises 14 residues. The germline V and J ends were trimmed by 3 bases and 10 bases, with 15 bases remaining between them. Germline-derived CDR1 and CDR2 are MGHDK and SYGVNS. The CDR3 coding sequence is TGTGCCAGCAGTGACTCTCTCGGGGTCGAGGAGCTGTTTTTT. Translation: CASSDSLGVEELFF. Based on the CDR3 plus reference TRBV25-1 and TRBJ2-2, the full variable domain is EADIYQTPRYLVIGTGKKITLECSQTMGHDKMYWYQQDPGMELHLIHYSYGVNSTEKGDLSSESTVSRIRTEHFPLTLESARPSHTSQYLCASSDSLGVEELFFGEGSRLTVL.

CDR3 protein: CATSGPGIVEQFF. In DNA, the CDR3 is TGTGCCACCTCAGGCCCGGGGATTGTTGAGCAGTTCTTC. The rearrangement links TRBV15 to TRBJ2-1; tentatively, D is TRBD2 (5 bases). The CDR3 extends over 13 amino acids. Germline-derived CDR1 and CDR2 are LNHNV and YYDKDF (reference sequence). V lost 8 bases and J lost 9, with 17 bases in between.

The chain combines TRBV7-9 with TRBJ2-7, with 9 bases that match TRBD1. Losses at the gene ends were 4 bases for V and 5 bases for J; bases not matched to a gene: 9. The CDR3 has 15 amino acids. In germline, CDR1 is SEHNR, CDR2 FQNEAQ (reference sequence). The CDR3 DNA follows: TGTGCCAGCAGCTGGACCGGGACAGGGTCCGACGAGCAGTACTTC. This translates into CASSWTGTGSDEQYF.

The V and J genes are TRBV5-1 and TRBJ2-1; D call uncertain. The CDR3 sequence is 12 residues long. V shed 0 bases and J shed 7 bases, with 5 bases lying between them. Germline CDR1 reads SGHRS; CDR2 reads YFSETQ. In nucleotides, the CDR3 is TGCGCCAGCAGCTTGGACGGGAATGAGCAGTTCTTC. Protein product: CASSLDGNEQFF.

Remarks on this clone: This CDR3 is also generated by other DNA sequences in the sample. The chain carries TRBV4-1 and TRBJ1-3, with a tentative D call TRBD1 (5 bases). Per the germline V gene, CDR1 is MGHRA and CDR2 is YSYEKL. This CDR3 is built from 15 residues. V dropped 0 bases and J dropped 1 base, with 7 bases sitting between them. This chain's CDR3 is CASSQDRGSGNTIYF. In DNA, the CDR3 is TGCGCCAGCAGCCAAGATAGGGGATCTGGAAACACCATATATTTT.

This chain links TRBV7-9 with TRBJ2-5; D unresolved. This CDR3 is 13 amino acids long. V was trimmed by 2 bases and J by 1 base, leaving 5 bases between them. Germline values: CDR1 SEHNR, CDR2 FQNEAQ (reference sequence). CDR3 region: CASSLPVQETQYF. The CDR3 nucleotides are TGTGCCAGCAGCTTACCAGTCCAAGAGACCCAGTACTTC.

The V gene is TRBV5-5, the J gene TRBJ2-7, with unresolved D. This CDR3 region has 16 residues. The V end was cut by 2 bases, the J end by 0 bases, with 15 bases between. CDR1 and CDR2 from the germline V gene are SGHKS and YYEKEE (reference sequence). The CDR3 reads CASSFGFQAVSYEQYF. The CDR3 bases are TGTGCCAGCAGCTTCGGTTTTCAGGCCGTCTCCTACGAGCAGTACTTC. The whole variable domain, filled in from reference TRBV5-5 and TRBJ2-7, reads DAGVTQSPTHLIKTRGQQVTLRCSPISGHKSVSWYQQVLGQGPQFIFQYYEKEERGRGNFPDRFSARQFPNYSSELNVNALLLGDSALYLCASSFGFQAVSYEQYFGPGTRLTVT.

The V call is TRBV29-1, the J call TRBJ1-1, with a tentative D call TRBD1 (5 bases). This CDR3 comprises 10 residues. Per the germline V gene, CDR1 is SQVTM and CDR2 is ANQGSEA. Between the trimmed V and J ends, which lost 4 bases and 11 bases, there was a span of 11 bases. CDR3 loop: CSVGQGTAFF. The CDR3 DNA is TGCAGCGTTGGCCAGGGAACGGCTTTCTTT.

The rearrangement links TRBV6-5 to TRBJ1-2, with 8 bases matching TRBD1. This CDR3 is 13 amino acids long. Germline CDR1 reads MNHEY; CDR2 reads SVGAGI. The V and J ends lost 10 bases and 2 bases, in that order; junction bases with no gene match: 6. The CDR3 loop reads CATRDRKNYGYTF. The CDR3 coding sequence is TGTGCCACTAGGGACAGGAAAAACTATGGCTACACCTTC.

This sequence joins TRBV27 and TRBJ1-2; TRBD1 aligns across 10 bases. The CDR3 length is 14 residues. V shed 6 bases, J shed 4 bases, and the junction held 5 bases outside the gene matches. Per the germline V gene, CDR1 is MNHEY and CDR2 is SMNVEV (reference sequence). The chain's CDR3 is CASRKGQGSYGYTF. The CDR3 region has the DNA TGTGCCAGCAGAAAGGGACAGGGGAGCTATGGCTACACCTTC.

The chain links TRBV7-9 to TRBJ1-2; 9 bases match TRBD1. The CDR3 consists of 16 residues. Germline CDR1 SEHNR, CDR2 FQNEAQ (reference sequence). Losses at the gene ends were 5 bases for V and 6 bases for J; bases not matched to a gene: 13. DNA for the CDR3: TGTGCCAGCAGCGCCCGGGACAGGGCTTTTCATGATGGCTACACCTTC. Translation gives CASSARDRAFHDGYTF.

J is TRBJ2-5 and V is TRBV10-1; 10 bases line up with TRBD2. Looked up from germline, CDR1 is WNHNN and CDR2 is SYGVQD (reference sequence). This CDR3 region has 17 residues. The junction had 8 bases not matched to a gene; V was cut back by 4 bases and J by 0 bases. The CDR3, as DNA: TGCGCCAGCAGTGTCCAGCGGGGGGGAAGAAACCAAGAGACCCAGTACTTC. It yields the protein CASSVQRGGRNQETQYF.

As for this clone: The junction does not match germline at one end; this may be a read error. Different DNA sequences within this sample yield the same CDR3. This chain joins TRBV13 and TRBJ1-2, with D unresolved. Germline assignment: CDR1 PRHDT and CDR2 FYEKMQ (reference sequence). This CDR3 region has 14 residues. The CDR3 DNA follows: TGCGCCAGCAGCTTCTTAAACCGACTCGGAGGCTACACCTTC. Residues: CASSFLNRLGGYTF.

The J gene is TRBJ2-1, the V gene TRBV7-3; TRBD2 matches 8 bases. The germline V gene has CDR1 SGHTA and CDR2 FQGTGA. The CDR3 has 15 residues. The V gene end was trimmed by 3 bases and the J gene end by 7 bases; junction bases not matched to a gene: 8. CDR3 residues: CASSLPGGPGNEQFF. The CDR3 DNA follows: TGTGCCAGCAGCTTGCCGGGGGGGCCGGGGAATGAGCAGTTCTTC.